The T cell receptor (beta chain) described here comes from a study of blood T cell repertoires in COVID-19 (dated by TCRdb to the early 2020s). The study in broad terms: Samples from collaborators originated in the United States, Italy and Spain and spanned both the acute and convalescent phases of COVID-19. Where available, HLA class I and class II types were obtained from metadata supplied by the sample provider rather than from assay-based typing. The samples were drawn from the first 160 participants of the ongoing ImmuneRACE study and from over 950 subjects provided by 6 global collaborators. A de-identified subject ID, COVID-19 status, age in years and sex were almost always included in the sample metadata. The material from the prospective study consisted of cDNA or gDNA derived from T cells, B-cell-depleted T cells, or PBMCs. The dataset comprised deeply sampled blood TCRbeta repertoires from subjects exposed to, actively infected with, or recovered from COVID-19. The repertoires were made available in a free public database intended to serve as a resource for research on the immune response to SARS-CoV-2. The paper as a whole reports these results and caveats: The quantity of clinical and demographic metadata differed by source and by participant and was supplied without curation.

Concerning this clone: No antigen is known for it. No base quality information exists; no much larger clone differs at one position.

Whole blood was collected in K2EDTA tubes by collaborating institutions according to the institutions' own protocols. For TCRbeta analysis, collaborator samples were shipped as frozen whole blood, as isolated PBMCs, or as DNA extracted from either sample type. From V the trimming removes 1 base and from J it removes 6 bases, while the gene matches leave 9 bases of the junction unaccounted for. CDR1 and CDR2 were assigned from the germline V gene (reference sequence) as SEHNR and FQNEAQ. The CDR3 has 16 amino acids, counting the end cysteine and phenylalanine. Just the 48-base CDR3 DNA is kept, in frame starting at base 1. TCRbeta CDR3 regions were amplified from genomic DNA by means of the immunoSEQ Assay, a bias-controlled multiplex PCR. The original methods were these. The number of nucleated cells in each sample was estimated by amplification of reference gene primers within the assay. To quantify the absolute abundance of each unique TCRbeta CDR3 rearrangement, sequence reads were collapsed and filtered. Productive Simpson clonality was computed per sample as the square root of Simpson's diversity index over productive rearrangements. The clones in this table, taken by TCRdb from immuneACCESS, are in-frame only. Not every clone is retained; where verified, under half of the shortfall comes from an unresolved V gene, and the cause of the rest is unknown. V and J calls plus clone size are reproduced from that table; the DNA served to infer D and trimming. The sample profile shows 99,000 or so clones; approximately 84% of them were found once. Roughly a quarter of the sample rests with the top ten.

The sequence came from a man in his sixties with acute or convalescent COVID-19. This receptor chain uses TRBV7-9 and TRBJ2-7, with 10 central nucleotides matching TRBD1. The sample comprised peripheral blood. The CDR3 is CASSLGSGQGSSEQYF. The nucleotides are TGTGCCAGCAGCTTAGGGTCGGGACAGGGGTCTAGCGAGCAGTACTTC.